This TCR beta chain comes out of a study of beta chain features in type 1 diabetes. In the study overall: Sorted cells from all samples, numbering 100 million to 120 million, were examined. Findings of the study overall: The naive, central memory and Treg TCRB repertoires looked more alike in patients than they did in healthy donors. The study found fewer insertions and more deletions at VDJ junctions in type 1 diabetes patients. TCRB CDR3 length was moderately but significantly reduced in all four CD4+ subsets of Type 1 diabetes patients.

Germline values: CDR1 GTSNPN, CDR2 SVGIG (reference sequence). The V and J ends lost 2 bases and 7 bases, in that order; junction bases with no gene match: 11. The CDR3 covers 15 residues. This clone was recorded a few times. Its antigen remains unidentified. Expressed TCRB transcripts were sequenced after all isolated RNA was converted to cDNA. This table comes from immunoSEQ multiplex PCR, and its TCRdb copy is limited to in-frame clones, with some not included. The data contain roughly 220,000 clones, about a sixth of them singletons. Sequenced material: naive CD4+ T cells from blood. The sequence derives from a man aged 25 to 40 with type 1 diabetes. The chain couples TRBV30 to TRBJ1-5; 7 bases are shared with TRBD1. In DNA form, the CDR3 reads TGTGCCTGGAGTCCTCGACAGGGTCAAGGGCAGCCCCAGCATTTT. This gives the protein CAWSPRQGQGQPQHF. Full variable domain (missing parts from reference TRBV30 and TRBJ1-5): SQTIHQWPATLVQPVGSPLSLECTVEGTSNPNLYWYRQAAGRGLQLLFYSVGIGQISSEVPQNLSASRPQDRQFILSSKKLLLSDSGFYLCAWSPRQGQGQPQHFGDGTRLSIL.